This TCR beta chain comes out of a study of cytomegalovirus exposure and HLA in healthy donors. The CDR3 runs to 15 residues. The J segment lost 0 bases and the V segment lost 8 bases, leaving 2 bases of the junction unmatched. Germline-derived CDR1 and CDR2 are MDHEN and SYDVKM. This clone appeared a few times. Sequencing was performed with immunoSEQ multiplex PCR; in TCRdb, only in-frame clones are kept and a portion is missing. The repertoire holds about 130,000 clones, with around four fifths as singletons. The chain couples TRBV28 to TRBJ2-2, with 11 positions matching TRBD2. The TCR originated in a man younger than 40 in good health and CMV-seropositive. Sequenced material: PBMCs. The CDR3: CASVSGGANTGELFF. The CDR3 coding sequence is TGTGCCAGCGTTAGCGGGGGGGCGAACACCGGGGAGCTGTTTTTT.